This T cell receptor (beta chain) was found in a study of blood T cell repertoires in COVID-19. Study-level information: Both acute and convalescent COVID-19 samples were obtained from the United States, Italy and Spain. Sample material is recorded as cDNA or gDNA derived from T cells, B-cell-depleted T cells, or PBMCs.

Authors' data handling: The assay estimated nucleated cells by amplifying reference gene primers. Using immunoSEQ multiplex PCR, the repertoire was profiled, and TCRdb retains in-frame clones only, with some absent. V, J and clone size reflect that table, while D and trimming were determined from the DNA. This table has 130,000 or so clones, approximately 84% appearing once. The V end was cut by 5 bases, the J end by 4 bases, with 26 bases between. The CDR3 contains 18 residues. Looked up from germline, CDR1 is MNHEY and CDR2 is SMNVEV (reference sequence). The chain joins TRBV27 to TRBJ1-2, with D perhaps TRBD1 (5 bases). Input material: peripheral blood. This clonotype was sampled from a woman aged 55-70 years with acute or convalescent COVID-19. CDR3 protein: CASSDYRGGTVRGYGYTF. As DNA, the CDR3 is TGTGCCAGCAGTGATTATCGCGGAGGGACTGTGCGGGGCTATGGCTACACCTTC.